This T cell receptor beta chain was sequenced in a study of cytomegalovirus exposure and HLA in healthy donors. This clone occurred a few times. Its cognate antigen is unknown. Compared with germline, one end of the junction differs, possibly owing to a read error. The CDR3 has 8 residues. From germline, CDR1 is SEHNR and CDR2 FQNEAQ (reference sequence). Regarding the study as a whole: Most TCR sequences were rare, but some public TCRs occurred in many donors. Diagnosis of cytomegalovirus status made by the classifier reportedly showed high specificity and sensitivity. A missense DCLRE1C variant was associated with V- and J-gene trimming of TCR beta chains in a later analysis, and an independent cohort replicated the association. Cytomegalovirus-associated status was assigned to approximately 160 TCR beta chains.

60 Vbeta and 13 Jbeta primers were used in PCR. Sequencing used immunoSEQ multiplex PCR; TCRdb keeps in-frame clones, though not all of them. The table includes about 130,000 clones, around 67% detected once. This TCR was sampled from a man aged 18-30 years in good health and CMV-seropositive. The V call is TRBV7-9, the J call TRBJ1-1; no definite D call. The sequenced sample was PBMCs. In nucleotides, the CDR3 is TGTGCCAGCCCTGAGGCTTTCTTT. Its translation: CASPEAFF.